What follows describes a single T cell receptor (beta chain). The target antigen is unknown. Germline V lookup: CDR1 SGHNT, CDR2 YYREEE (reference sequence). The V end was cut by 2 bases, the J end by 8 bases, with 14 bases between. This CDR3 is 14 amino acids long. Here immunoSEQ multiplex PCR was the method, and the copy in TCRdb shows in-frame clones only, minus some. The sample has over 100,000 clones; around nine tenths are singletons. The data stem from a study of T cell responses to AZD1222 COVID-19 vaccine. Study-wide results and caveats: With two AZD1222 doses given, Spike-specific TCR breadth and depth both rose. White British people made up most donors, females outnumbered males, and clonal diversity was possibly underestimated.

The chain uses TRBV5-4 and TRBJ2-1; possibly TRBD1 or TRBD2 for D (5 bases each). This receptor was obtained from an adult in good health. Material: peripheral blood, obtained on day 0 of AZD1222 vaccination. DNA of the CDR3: TGTGCCAGCAGCTTTCGAGGGGCTATAGATGAGCAGTTCTTC. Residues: CASSFRGAIDEQFF.